The 21 T cell receptor beta chains listed next were all sequenced from one sample in a study of T cells in Graves' hyperthyroidism and ophthalmopathy. Researchers amplified the TCR beta CDR3 regions from RNA transcripts. HTBI primers were employed in a first-round RT-PCR of the TCR CDR3. MiXCR was run by TCRdb on the multiplex PCR reads, yielding one entry per CDR3 protein. The sample lists fewer than 750,000 distinct CDR3 sequences, roughly 15% seen once, with 9.5% to 15% in the top ten. Sequencing was carried out using blood. These receptors were taken from a woman aged 50 to 65 with Graves' ophthalmopathy.

The rearrangement links TRBV7-8 to TRBJ1-6; 8 bases are shared with TRBD1. This CDR3 region has 16 residues. Germline trimming cut 1 base from V and 9 bases from J; bases unmatched to any gene: 8. The germline V gene encodes CDR1 SGHVS and CDR2 FQNEAQ. The CDR3 DNA follows: TGTGCCAGCAGCTTAGGACAGGGGCCTCCCGGTTCACCCCTCCACTTT. Its protein is CASSLGQGPPGSPLHF.

This clonotype has a count of ten or more. The rearrangement links TRBV7-9 to TRBJ2-2; 9 bases match TRBD2. The trim removed 2 bases at V and 4 bases at J, leaving 20 bases unmatched. Germline lookup yields CDR1 SEHNR and CDR2 FQNEAQ (reference sequence). This CDR3 is 21 amino acids long. The CDR3 protein is CASSLRFRTSGPTPSTGELFF. In nucleotides, the CDR3 is TGTGCCAGCAGCTTAAGGTTCCGAACTAGCGGGCCCACCCCGAGCACCGGGGAGCTGTTTTTT.

In this sample, this clonotype turned up a few times. This rearrangement joins TRBV7-9 to TRBJ2-3; the match to TRBD2 covers 14 bases. V shed 5 bases and J 10 bases; nucleotides not matched to a gene: 8. This CDR3 region has 15 residues. The V gene's germline CDR1 is SEHNR and CDR2 FQNEAQ (reference sequence). The CDR3 sequence is CASSTGTSGSMAQYF. DNA for the CDR3: TGTGCCAGCAGCACAGGGACTAGCGGGAGCATGGCGCAGTATTTT.

This clonotype was detected ten times or more. The chain links TRBV30 to TRBJ2-3; 11 positions match TRBD2. The trim removed 2 bases at V and 1 base at J, leaving 5 bases unmatched. The CDR3 has 16 amino acids. The germline V gene encodes CDR1 GTSNPN and CDR2 SVGIG (reference sequence). DNA of the CDR3: TGTGCCTGGAGTCACGGGACTAGCGGACGCACAGATACGCAGTATTTT. Encoded protein: CAWSHGTSGRTDTQYF.

This clonotype was picked up a small number of times. This chain connects TRBV29-1 to TRBJ2-4, with TRBD1 matching 9 bases. In germline, CDR1 is SQVTM, CDR2 ANQGSEA. The V segment lost 7 bases and the J segment 1 base; nucleotides outside the gene matches: 20. There are 19 residues in the CDR3. The DNA for the CDR3 is TGCAGCGCCGCGGCGGTTCCGGGACAGGGATATCTCGCCAAAAACATTCAGTACTTC. It is translated as CSAAAVPGQGYLAKNIQYF.

This clonotype has at least ten counts. The CDR3 bases are TGTGCCAGCAGCCAAAGTGATGCGGGAGGGTCCGGGGAGCTGTTTTTT. This translates into CASSQSDAGGSGELFF. The chain combines TRBV3-1 with TRBJ2-2, with 9 positions matching TRBD2. Unmatched junction bases numbered 7, after V lost 2 bases and J lost 6 bases. Germline V gene lookup returns CDR1 LGHDT and CDR2 YNNKEL (reference sequence). This CDR3 comprises 16 residues.

This clonotype was detected many times. The chain recombines TRBV7-8 with TRBJ2-1, with 7 bases fitting TRBD2. V was clipped by 1 base and J by 6 bases; unmatched bases: 3. Looked up from germline, CDR1 is SGHVS and CDR2 is FQNEAQ. The CDR3 covers 14 residues. CDR3 protein: CASSLVTSANEQFF. The CDR3 bases are TGTGCCAGCAGCTTAGTTACTAGCGCCAATGAGCAGTTCTTC.

The rearrangement links TRBV7-3 to TRBJ1-1; maybe TRBD1 (5 bases). Trimming pared 5 bases from V and 6 bases from J, leaving 19 bases between. The CDR3 covers 15 residues. The germline V gene encodes CDR1 SGHTA and CDR2 FQGTGA. The CDR3 is CASSDAAGKSAEAFF. DNA of the CDR3: TGTGCCAGCAGCGACGCGGCAGGGAAATCGGCTGAAGCTTTCTTT.

This clonotype showed up many times. The rearrangement links TRBV6-2 or TRBV6-3 to TRBJ2-7; no firm D call. Trimming took 6 bases from V and 5 from J, leaving 23 bases between them. The CDR3 has 16 residues. Per germline, CDR1 MNHEY and CDR2 SVGEGT. The CDR3 sequence: CASSRVPVMGIDEQYF. The CDR3 DNA is TGTGCCAGCAGCCGGGTTCCGGTCATGGGGATCGACGAGCAGTACTTC.

This chain links TRBV25-1 with TRBJ2-2; no clear D gene. The germline V and J ends were trimmed by 0 bases and 3 bases, with 2 bases remaining between them. This CDR3 is built from 13 residues. CDR1 is MGHDK, CDR2 SYGVNS, per germline. CDR3 bases: TGTGCCAGCAGTGAATATCACACCGGGGAGCTGTTTTTT. Amino acid sequence: CASSEYHTGELFF.

This clonotype was seen at least ten times. This sequence joins TRBV28 and TRBJ1-1, with a possible D match to TRBD1 (6 bases). Trimming shortened V by 8 bases and J by 0 bases, and 10 bases separated the two germline ends. Germline loops: CDR1 MDHEN, CDR2 SYDVKM. CDR3 length equals 13 residues. The CDR3 bases are TGTGCCAGCTCAGGGGATATGAACACTGAAGCTTTCTTT. It specifies CASSGDMNTEAFF. The variable domain in full, with the rest retrieved from reference TRBV28 and TRBJ1-1, is DVKVTQSSRYLVKRTGEKVFLECVQDMDHENMFWYRQDPGLGLRLIYFSYDVKMKEKGDIPEGYSVSREKKERFSLILESASTNQTSMYLCASSGDMNTEAFFGQGTRLTVV.

Many counts were recorded for this clonotype. This chain connects TRBV5-1 to TRBJ2-3, with a weak D call TRBD2 (6 bases). V lost 0 bases to trimming and J lost 13 bases, with 18 bases between them. In germline, CDR1 is SGHRS, CDR2 YFSETQ. The CDR3 is 14 residues long. The CDR3 DNA reads as TGCGCCAGCAGCTTGGAGCGTGGGGGACTCACCAAGTATTTT. It is translated as CASSLERGGLTKYF.

This clonotype was found a few times. The rearrangement uses TRBV12-3 or TRBV12-4 and TRBJ2-2, with D unclear. The CDR3 runs 13 residues. Deletions cut 10 bases from V and 4 bases from J, with 13 bases between. The CDR3 loop reads CATSGPATGELFF. The CDR3 DNA reads TGTGCCACCTCTGGGCCAGCCACCGGGGAGCTGTTTTTT.

The chain recombines TRBV9 with TRBJ1-1; the D gene is possibly TRBD1 (5 bases). Germline V gene lookup returns CDR1 SGDLS and CDR2 YYNGEE. V lost 1 base and J 3 bases, leaving 19 bases between the germline ends. This CDR3 contains 17 residues. The CDR3 DNA is TGTGCCAGCAGCGTATCCTCCCGGGACGCCCGACACACTGAAGCTTTCTTT. This encodes CASSVSSRDARHTEAFF.

This clonotype was detected many times. The rearrangement links TRBV12-3 or TRBV12-4 to TRBJ2-1; TRBD2 matches at 8 bases. The CDR3 spans 14 residues. V shed 7 bases, J shed 4 bases, and the junction held 6 bases outside the gene matches. The CDR3 sequence is CASMPGLGYNEQFF. The CDR3 DNA sequence: TGTGCCAGCATGCCGGGACTAGGATACAATGAGCAGTTCTTC.

This clonotype was detected many times. The J gene is TRBJ1-1, the V gene TRBV12-3 or TRBV12-4, with 7 bases lining up with TRBD1. V lost 5 bases, J lost 5 bases, and 8 bases stayed unmatched. This CDR3 is 14 amino acids long. CDR3 DNA: TGTGCCAGCAGTCGACAGGGTCGGGGGACTGAAGCTTTCTTT. Protein sequence: CASSRQGRGTEAFF.

The V call is TRBV29-1, the J call TRBJ2-6, with a tentative D call TRBD1 (5 bases). V was clipped by 2 bases and J by 0 bases, with 8 bases between them. The germline CDR1 and CDR2 sequences are SQVTM and ANQGSEA. CDR3 length: 15 residues. The CDR3 sequence: CSVESRDSGANVLTF. The CDR3 DNA reads as TGCAGCGTTGAAAGCAGGGACTCTGGGGCCAACGTCCTGACTTTC. Full variable domain (remainder filled in from reference TRBV29-1 and TRBJ2-6): SAVISQKPSRDICQRGTSLTIQCQVDSQVTMMFWYRQQPGQSLTLIATANQGSEATYESGFVIDKFPISRPNLTFSTLTVSNMSPEDSSIYLCSVESRDSGANVLTFGAGSRLTVL.

This clonotype was observed many times. This rearrangement joins TRBV18 to TRBJ2-3; D could derive from TRBD1 or TRBD2 (6 bases each). The CDR3 extends over 15 amino acids. The V gene lost 3 bases and the J gene lost 0 bases, with 10 bases spanning the gap. The germline CDR1 and CDR2 sequences are KGHSH and LQKENI. The CDR3 region is CASSPQGTSTDTQYF. The CDR3 DNA is TGTGCCAGCTCACCTCAGGGGACTAGCACAGATACGCAGTATTTT.

This clonotype was observed at least ten times. The J gene is TRBJ2-7, the V gene TRBV5-1, with 7 bases identical to TRBD1. CDR1 and CDR2 (germline): SGHRS, YFSETQ. The CDR3 is 15 residues long. J lost 3 bases, V lost 5 bases, and 11 bases had no gene match. The CDR3 nucleotides read TGCGCCAGCAGGATAGGGGTACAGGGGAACTACGAGCAGTACTTC. Its translation: CASRIGVQGNYEQYF.

This clonotype occurred a few times. J is TRBJ1-4 and V is TRBV5-1; D may be TRBD1 (5 bases). The V end lost 0 bases, the J end lost 3 bases, and 12 bases lay between the germline ends. The CDR3 length is 16 residues. The V gene's germline CDR1 is SGHRS and CDR2 YFSETQ. CDR3 region: CASSLGGVPANEKLFF. In DNA, the CDR3 is TGCGCCAGCAGCTTGGGAGGGGTTCCGGCTAATGAAAAACTGTTTTTT.

This clonotype was observed a handful of times. The V and J genes are TRBV7-3 and TRBJ2-1; the match to TRBD1 covers 7 bases. The V and J ends lost 5 bases and 7 bases, in that order; junction bases with no gene match: 8. From germline, CDR1 is SGHTA and CDR2 FQGTGA. This CDR3 is built from 14 residues. In DNA form, the CDR3 reads TGTGCCAGCAGCCCAGAGACAGGGTGGAATGAGCAGTTCTTC. Translation: CASSPETGWNEQFF. The full variable domain, in which reference TRBV7-3 and TRBJ2-1 provide the parts outside the CDR3, is GAGVSQTPSNKVTEKGKYVELRCDPISGHTALYWYRQSLGQGPEFLIYFQGTGAADDSGLPNDRFFAVRPEGSVSTLKIQRTERGDSAVYLCASSPETGWNEQFFGPGTRLTVL.